This TCR beta chain was documented in a study of Graves' ophthalmopathy and Graves' hyperthyroidism. Study observations and caveats: Ophthalmopathy progression was predicted by the model at about 70% sensitivity and 72% to 80% specificity. Built on 13 signatures, a model told ophthalmopathy apart from stable hyperthyroidism with 85% to 90% sensitivity and around 80% specificity.

CDR3 regions of TCR beta were amplified from RNA transcripts. The workflow started with a first-round RT-PCR run with HTBI primers and then moved on to a second-round multiplex PCR. TCRdb re-called the multiplex PCR reads through MiXCR, storing one row per CDR3 protein. The sample has a few hundred thousand distinct CDR3 sequences; approximately 17% are singletons. V was clipped by 5 bases and J by 4 bases; unmatched bases: 8. CDR1 and CDR2 from the germline V gene are MNHEY and SMNVEV (reference sequence). The CDR3 consists of 14 residues. This clonotype was counted at least ten times. Its antigen remains unknown. Patients were excluded if they had other autoimmune diseases or uncontrolled infections, and likewise if pregnancy or lactation applied.

The chain recombines TRBV27 with TRBJ2-7; TRBD1 agrees at 7 bases. The TCR sequence derives from an adult woman with stable Graves' hyperthyroidism. The specimen sequenced was peripheral blood. The CDR3 is CASSVTSQGYEQYF. In DNA form, the CDR3 reads TGTGCCAGCAGTGTCACCTCACAGGGGTACGAGCAGTACTTC.